These T cell receptor beta chains were read from a single sample in a study of a mutant IDH1 vaccine in newly diagnosed glioma. The antigens of these receptors remain unknown. Assay used: immunoSEQ multiplex PCR; TCRdb lists only in-frame clones, some missing. The sample yields around 26,000 clones, 82% seen once. The sequences come from PBMCs, collected from a glioma patient whose treatment included an IDH1 peptide vaccine. The source of these receptors is a man in his forties with glioma. Some clones in this sample may be carry-over from other donors' samples. Each CDR3 is given with its conserved first and last residue. Fields, in order: J gene, clone size, D gene, V gene, CDR3 DNA, CDR3 protein. D genes are given only for firm matches. A clone size is listed for some rows: how often the clone was seen (once, few, many), or a class if it is expanded.

j_gene: TRBJ2-7
abundance: NA
d_gene: TRBD1
v_gene: TRBV18
CDR3nt: TGTGCCAGCTCACCAGGACAGGGGTTCTACGAGCAGTACTTC
CDR3aa: CASSPGQGFYEQYF

j_gene: TRBJ1-5
abundance: once
d_gene: NA
v_gene: TRBV6-1
CDR3nt: TGTGCCAGCAGTGACGGCGGGGGTCAGCCCCAGCATTTT
CDR3aa: CASSDGGGQPQHF

j_gene: TRBJ2-3
abundance: NA
d_gene: NA
v_gene: TRBV10-2
CDR3nt: TGCGCCAGCAGCATCCAAGGGGGGCCAGATACGCAGTATTTT
CDR3aa: CASSIQGGPDTQYF

j_gene: TRBJ1-1
abundance: NA
d_gene: NA
v_gene: TRBV6-5
CDR3nt: TGTGCCAGCACTAACGAACGGAAGGGCGAAGCTTTCTTT
CDR3aa: CASTNERKGEAFF

j_gene: TRBJ2-2
abundance: once
d_gene: NA
v_gene: TRBV19
CDR3nt: TGTGCCAGTAGTATTCAGGGGAGGACCGGGGAGCTGTTTTTT
CDR3aa: CASSIQGRTGELFF

j_gene: TRBJ2-6
abundance: few
d_gene: TRBD1
v_gene: TRBV6-6
CDR3nt: TGTGCCAGCAGTTTGACAGGGGGCGCTGGGGCCAACGTCCTGACTTTC
CDR3aa: CASSLTGGAGANVLTF

j_gene: TRBJ2-7
abundance: NA
d_gene: NA
v_gene: TRBV5-1
CDR3nt: TGCGCCAGCAGCTTCATAGGGCGGGCCTACGAGCAGTACTTC
CDR3aa: CASSFIGRAYEQYF

j_gene: TRBJ1-5
abundance: NA
d_gene: NA
v_gene: TRBV6-1
CDR3nt: TGTGCCAGCCGGTCTGCGGAAAAAAAACAGCCCCAGCATTTT
CDR3aa: CASRSAEKKQPQHF

j_gene: TRBJ1-4
abundance: NA
d_gene: NA
v_gene: TRBV27
CDR3nt: TGTGCCAGCAGGCCTTACAGCGTTGAAAAACTGTTTTTT
CDR3aa: CASRPYSVEKLFF

j_gene: TRBJ2-7
abundance: NA
d_gene: NA
v_gene: TRBV5-1
CDR3nt: TGCGCCAGCAGTTCAGGACTTTCCTACGAGCAGTACTTC
CDR3aa: CASSSGLSYEQYF

j_gene: TRBJ2-5
abundance: NA
d_gene: TRBD2
v_gene: TRBV27
CDR3nt: TGTGCCAGCAGTCCTTTAGCGGGGGGCGGGAAGACCCAGTACTTC
CDR3aa: CASSPLAGGGKTQYF

j_gene: TRBJ2-2
abundance: NA
d_gene: TRBD1
v_gene: TRBV9
CDR3nt: TGTGCCAGCAGCCCCTTCACAGGGGACACCGGGGAGCTGTTTTTT
CDR3aa: CASSPFTGDTGELFF

j_gene: TRBJ1-6
abundance: NA
d_gene: TRBD1
v_gene: TRBV19
CDR3nt: TGTGCCAGTAGTCCGCGGCGGGACAGAAATTCACCCCTCCACTTT
CDR3aa: CASSPRRDRNSPLHF

j_gene: TRBJ2-5
abundance: few
d_gene: NA
v_gene: TRBV9
CDR3nt: TGTGCCAGCAGCTTCGGGGGCACAGAGACCCAGTACTTC
CDR3aa: CASSFGGTETQYF

j_gene: TRBJ2-6
abundance: NA
d_gene: NA
v_gene: TRBV29-1
CDR3nt: TGCAGCGTTGGCAGGGTCCTATCCTCTGGGGCCAACGTCCTGACTTTC
CDR3aa: CSVGRVLSSGANVLTF

j_gene: TRBJ1-1
abundance: NA
d_gene: NA
v_gene: TRBV14
CDR3nt: TGTGCCAGTAAGGGTCTCACCAACACTGAAGCTTTCTTT
CDR3aa: CASKGLTNTEAFF